This record concerns one T cell receptor (beta chain) sequence. The data were obtained in a study of shared clonotypes between healthy human individuals. Using immunoSEQ multiplex PCR, the repertoire was profiled, and TCRdb retains in-frame clones only, with some absent. The table shows more than 550,000 clones, with 90% occurring only once. Trimming removed 2 bases at V and 0 bases at J, with 11 bases between. This CDR3 has 16 residues. Germline CDR1 is MNHEY and CDR2 is SVGAGI. Sequencing was done on a sample of memory CD8+ T cells from PBMCs. The subset denotes: CD45RO+ cells pooled with CCR7-negative TemRA cells. This rearrangement joins TRBV6-5 to TRBJ2-4; unclear D gene. This clonotype was obtained from a man aged 18 to 30 in good health. Some clones in this sample may be carry-over from other donors' samples. The CDR3 nucleotides read TGTGCCAGCAGTTACGCATCCAGAGTAGCCAAAAACATTCAGTACTTC. Translation: CASSYASRVAKNIQYF.